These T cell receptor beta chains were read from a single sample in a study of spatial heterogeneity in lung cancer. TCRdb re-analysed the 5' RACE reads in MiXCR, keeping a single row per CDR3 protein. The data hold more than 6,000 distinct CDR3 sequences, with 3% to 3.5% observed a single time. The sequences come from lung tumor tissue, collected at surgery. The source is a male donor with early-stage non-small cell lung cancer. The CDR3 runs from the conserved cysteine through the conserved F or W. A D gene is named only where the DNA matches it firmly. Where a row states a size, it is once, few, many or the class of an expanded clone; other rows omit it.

DNA: TGTGCCAGCAGCTTAATCCAGCCGGAGACCCAGTACTTC
CDR3: CASSLIQPETQYF
V: TRBV7-9
size: medium-sized
D: NA
J: TRBJ2-5

DNA: TGTGCCAGCAGCTTAATGGACACTTACCAAGAGACCCAGTACTTC
CDR3: CASSLMDTYQETQYF
V: TRBV7-9
size: many
D: NA
J: TRBJ2-5

DNA: TGTGCCAGCAGGGAAGCGGGAGGCCCCCGTGATACGCAGTATTTT
CDR3: CASREAGGPRDTQYF
V: TRBV6-6
size: medium-sized
D: TRBD2
J: TRBJ2-3

DNA: TGCAGTGCTAGAGATAGGCAGGGGTACGAGACTGAAGCTTTCTTT
CDR3: CSARDRQGYETEAFF
V: TRBV20-1
size: medium-sized
D: NA
J: TRBJ1-1

DNA: TGTGCCAGCAGCTTAAGGGACAGGGAAGAAATTTCCTACGAGCAGTACTTC
CDR3: CASSLRDREEISYEQYF
V: TRBV7-3
size: medium-sized
D: TRBD1
J: TRBJ2-7

DNA: TGTGCCAGTGGAGAAGTTGTTGGGACTGAAGCTTTCTTT
CDR3: CASGEVVGTEAFF
V: TRBV19
size: medium-sized
D: NA
J: TRBJ1-1

DNA: TGCGCCAGCAGCCCAGACAGGGCGAGTGGCTACACCTTC
CDR3: CASSPDRASGYTF
V: TRBV5-1
size: medium-sized
D: TRBD1
J: TRBJ1-2

DNA: TGCAGTGCCAATCGGGAATGCGGGACCCAGTACTTC
CDR3: CSANRECGTQYF
V: TRBV20-1
size: many
D: NA
J: TRBJ2-5

DNA: TGCAGTGCAAGACCCGGTCCTAGCAATCAGCCCCAGCATTTT
CDR3: CSARPGPSNQPQHF
V: TRBV20-1
size: medium-sized
D: NA
J: TRBJ1-5

DNA: TGCAGTGCTAGCAGGGGGCTAGGGAACACTGAAGCTTTCTTT
CDR3: CSASRGLGNTEAFF
V: TRBV20-1
size: medium-sized
D: TRBD1
J: TRBJ1-1

DNA: TGTGCCAGCAGCAGGTGGACAGAAAAGAATCAGCCCCAGCATTTT
CDR3: CASSRWTEKNQPQHF
V: TRBV2
size: medium-sized
D: NA
J: TRBJ1-5

DNA: TGTGCCAGCAGCCTTGCAGGGGGGGGAACTGAAGCTTTCTTT
CDR3: CASSLAGGGTEAFF
V: TRBV13
size: few
D: TRBD1
J: TRBJ1-1

DNA: TGTGCCAGCAGCTTTAGCTCCAGGGTGTGGCTGCTCTCCGGCTACACCTTC
CDR3: CASSFSSRVWLLSGYTF
V: TRBV7-2
size: many
D: NA
J: TRBJ1-2

DNA: TGTGCCAGCAGCTTAGACATCGGGGAGCTGTTTTTT
CDR3: CASSLDIGELFF
V: TRBV7-2
size: medium-sized
D: NA
J: TRBJ2-2

DNA: TGTGCCAGCAGCGTCTTCAGGGGCTACGAGCAGTACTTC
CDR3: CASSVFRGYEQYF
V: TRBV7-3
size: NA
D: NA
J: TRBJ2-7

DNA: TGTGCCAGCAGCTTGGGAGGTGTCAGTGTCGGCTACACCTTC
CDR3: CASSLGGVSVGYTF
V: TRBV5-2
size: NA
D: NA
J: TRBJ1-2

DNA: TGTGCCAGCAGCTCAACACGCTCGCCGGAGTATTTT
CDR3: CASSSTRSPEYF
V: TRBV5-4
size: NA
D: NA
J: TRBJ2-3

DNA: TGTGCCAGCAGCTTGGTCAATAGGGGATATGAGCAGTTCTTC
CDR3: CASSLVNRGYEQFF
V: TRBV5-6
size: many
D: NA
J: TRBJ2-1

DNA: TGCGCCAGCAGCGGTAGCGGCACAGATACGCAGTATTTT
CDR3: CASSGSGTDTQYF
V: TRBV5-1
size: medium-sized
D: NA
J: TRBJ2-3

DNA: TGTGCCAGCAGCCTCCGACTAGCGGGGGAGGGAGATACGCAGTATTTT
CDR3: CASSLRLAGEGDTQYF
V: TRBV5-4
size: few
D: TRBD2
J: TRBJ2-3

DNA: TGTGCCAGCCGAGGACTGGGGGGGAGGACCGGGGAGCTGTTTTTT
CDR3: CASRGLGGRTGELFF
V: TRBV6-1
size: medium-sized
D: TRBD2
J: TRBJ2-2

DNA: TGTGCCAGCAGCATAACAGCTTATAATAATTCACCCCTCCACTTT
CDR3: CASSITAYNNSPLHF
V: TRBV5-4
size: many
D: NA
J: TRBJ1-6

DNA: TGTGCCAGCAGAACCGGTGGGACAGAGCGTTACAATGAGCAGTTCTTC
CDR3: CASRTGGTERYNEQFF
V: TRBV5-4
size: many
D: TRBD1
J: TRBJ2-1

DNA: TGTGCCAGCAGTACAGGCCGGAACACTGAAGCTTTCTTT
CDR3: CASSTGRNTEAFF
V: TRBV12-3/TRBV12-4
size: medium-sized
D: NA
J: TRBJ1-1